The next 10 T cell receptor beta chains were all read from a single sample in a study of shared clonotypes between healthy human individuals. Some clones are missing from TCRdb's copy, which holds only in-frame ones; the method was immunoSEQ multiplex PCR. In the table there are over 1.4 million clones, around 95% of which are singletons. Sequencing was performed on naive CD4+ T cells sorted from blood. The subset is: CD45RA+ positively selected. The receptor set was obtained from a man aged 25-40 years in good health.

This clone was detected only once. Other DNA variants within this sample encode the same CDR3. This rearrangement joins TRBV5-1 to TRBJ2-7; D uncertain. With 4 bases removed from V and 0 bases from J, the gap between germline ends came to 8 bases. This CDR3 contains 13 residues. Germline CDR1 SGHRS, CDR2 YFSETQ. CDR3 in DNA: TGCGCCAGCAGCCCCACGAGCTCCTACGAGCAGTACTTC. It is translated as CASSPTSSYEQYF.

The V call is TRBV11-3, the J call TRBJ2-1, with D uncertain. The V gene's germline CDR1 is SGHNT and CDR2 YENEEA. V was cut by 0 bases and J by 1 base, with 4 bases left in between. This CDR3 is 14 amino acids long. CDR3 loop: CASSLEGSYNEQFF. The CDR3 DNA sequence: TGTGCCAGCAGCTTAGAAGGGTCCTACAATGAGCAGTTCTTC.

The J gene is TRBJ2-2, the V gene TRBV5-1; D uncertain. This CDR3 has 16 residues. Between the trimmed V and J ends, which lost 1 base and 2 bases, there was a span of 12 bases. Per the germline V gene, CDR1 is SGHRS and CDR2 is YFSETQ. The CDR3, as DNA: TGCGCCAGCAGCTTGAGACAATCTGTTAACACCGGGGAGCTGTTTTTT. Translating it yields CASSLRQSVNTGELFF.

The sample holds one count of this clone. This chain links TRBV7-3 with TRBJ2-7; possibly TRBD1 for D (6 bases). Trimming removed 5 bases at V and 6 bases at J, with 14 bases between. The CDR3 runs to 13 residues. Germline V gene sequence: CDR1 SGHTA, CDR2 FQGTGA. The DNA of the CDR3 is TGTGCCAGCAGCGTTACCCAGGGGAGCGAGCAGTACTTC. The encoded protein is CASSVTQGSEQYF.

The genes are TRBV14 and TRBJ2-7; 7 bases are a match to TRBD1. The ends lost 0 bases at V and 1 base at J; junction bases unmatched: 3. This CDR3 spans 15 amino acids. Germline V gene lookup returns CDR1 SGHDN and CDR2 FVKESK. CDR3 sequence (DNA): TGTGCCAGCAGCCAAGATCTGGGACAGTCCTACGAGCAGTACTTC. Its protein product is CASSQDLGQSYEQYF. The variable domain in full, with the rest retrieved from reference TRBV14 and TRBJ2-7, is EAGVTQFPSHSVIEKGQTVTLRCDPISGHDNLYWYRRVMGKEIKFLLHFVKESKQDESGMPNNRFLAERTGGTYSTLKVQPAELEDSGVYFCASSQDLGQSYEQYFGPGTRLTVT.

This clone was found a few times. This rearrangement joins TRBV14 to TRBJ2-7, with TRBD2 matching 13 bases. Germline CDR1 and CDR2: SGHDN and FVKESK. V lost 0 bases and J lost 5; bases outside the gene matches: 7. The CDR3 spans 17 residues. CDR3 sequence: CASSQERRTSGSNEQYF. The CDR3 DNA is TGTGCCAGCAGCCAAGAAAGGAGGACTAGCGGGAGTAACGAGCAGTACTTC.

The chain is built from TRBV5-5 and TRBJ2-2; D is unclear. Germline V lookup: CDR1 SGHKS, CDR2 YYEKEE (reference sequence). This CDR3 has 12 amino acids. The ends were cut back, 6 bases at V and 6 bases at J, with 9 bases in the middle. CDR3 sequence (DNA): TGTGCCAGCATCCGAGAATCCGGGGAGCTGTTTTTT. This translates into CASIRESGELFF.

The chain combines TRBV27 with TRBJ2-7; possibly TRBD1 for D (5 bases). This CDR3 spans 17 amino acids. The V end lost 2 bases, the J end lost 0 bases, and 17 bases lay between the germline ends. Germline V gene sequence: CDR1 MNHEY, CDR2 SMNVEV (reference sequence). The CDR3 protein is CASSLNGVGQGSYEQYF. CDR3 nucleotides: TGTGCCAGCAGTTTAAACGGTGTGGGGCAGGGCTCCTACGAGCAGTACTTC.

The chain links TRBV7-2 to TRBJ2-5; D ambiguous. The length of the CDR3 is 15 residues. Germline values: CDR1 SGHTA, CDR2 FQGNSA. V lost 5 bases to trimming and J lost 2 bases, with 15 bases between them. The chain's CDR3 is CASSRSTGWQETQYF. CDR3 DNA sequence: TGTGCCAGCAGCCGTAGTACGGGTTGGCAAGAGACCCAGTACTTC.

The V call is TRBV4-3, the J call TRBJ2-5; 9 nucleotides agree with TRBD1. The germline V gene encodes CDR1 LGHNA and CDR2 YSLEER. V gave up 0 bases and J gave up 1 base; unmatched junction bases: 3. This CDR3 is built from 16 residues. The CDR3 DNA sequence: TGCGCCAGCAGCCAAGATTGGGACAGGGCCCAAGAGACCCAGTACTTC. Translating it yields CASSQDWDRAQETQYF.